Shown below are 17 T cell receptor beta chains from a single sample sequenced in a study of patients and donors after allogeneic stem cell transplantation. TCRdb reanalysed the RT-PCR reads using MiXCR and keeps one entry per CDR3 protein. The sample holds around 170,000 distinct CDR3 sequences; 24% are singletons and the top ten take 25% to 30%. The source material was blood, either unsorted or a sorted T cell fraction (not recorded which). These receptors all come from a human donor who was either an allogeneic HSCT recipient or a stem cell or donor lymphocyte infusion donor (not recorded which). It is not recorded whose cells these are; they may come from a transplant donor.

J is TRBJ1-3 and V is TRBV7-2; a weak D match, TRBD1 (6 bases). With 3 bases removed from V and 1 base from J, the gap between germline ends came to 10 bases. This CDR3 spans 15 amino acids. CDR1 and CDR2 from the germline V gene are SGHTA and FQGNSA. CDR3 bases: TGTGCCAGCAGCTTTACAGGGTTATCTGGAAACACCATATATTTT. Protein sequence: CASSFTGLSGNTIYF. The whole variable domain, filled in from reference TRBV7-2 and TRBJ1-3, reads GAGVSQSPSNKVTEKGKDVELRCDPISGHTALYWYRQSLGQGLEFLIYFQGNSAPDKSGLPSDRFSAERTGGSVSTLTIQRTQQEDSAVYLCASSFTGLSGNTIYFGEGSWLTVV.

J is TRBJ1-5 and V is TRBV29-1; a weak D match, TRBD1 (6 bases). CDR1 and CDR2 from the germline V gene are SQVTM and ANQGSEA. The V end was cut by 6 bases, the J end by 0 bases, with 12 bases between. The CDR3 consists of 14 residues. CDR3 sequence (DNA): TGCAGCGTACGGGACATCAATAGCAATCAGCCCCAGCATTTT. It is translated as CSVRDINSNQPQHF.

This clonotype was detected only a few times. V and J are TRBV20-1 and TRBJ1-4; 12 bases match TRBD1. Germline V gene sequence: CDR1 DFQATT, CDR2 SNEGSKA (reference sequence). The CDR3 contains 15 residues. Unmatched junction bases numbered 6, after V lost 3 bases and J lost 7 bases. This chain's CDR3 is CSASRRDRGLEKLFF. The CDR3 DNA reads TGCAGTGCTAGTCGCCGGGACAGGGGGCTTGAAAAACTGTTTTTT.

This clonotype was observed a few times. The chain recombines TRBV5-1 with TRBJ2-3; perhaps TRBD2 as D (6 bases). The V and J ends lost 2 bases and 4 bases respectively, with 17 bases between them. Germline values: CDR1 SGHRS, CDR2 YFSETQ. CDR3 length: 16 residues. CDR3 sequence: CASSFPGREWADTQYF. DNA for the CDR3: TGCGCCAGCAGCTTCCCGGGACGGGAGTGGGCAGATACGCAGTATTTT. The whole variable domain, remainder taken from reference TRBV5-1 and TRBJ2-3, is KAGVTQTPRYLIKTRGQQVTLSCSPISGHRSVSWYQQTPGQGLQFLFEYFSETQRNKGNFPGRFSGRQFSNSRSEMNVSTLELGDSALYLCASSFPGREWADTQYFGPGTRLTVL.

The rearrangement joins TRBV7-3 to TRBJ2-1; D is undetermined. The germline CDR1 and CDR2 sequences are SGHTA and FQGTGA. Trimming pared 7 bases from V and 6 bases from J, leaving 13 bases between. The CDR3 consists of 13 residues. The CDR3 bases are TGTGCCAGCACTCCCCAAAGCCCCAATGAGCAGTTCTTC. This gives the protein CASTPQSPNEQFF.

The rearrangement joins TRBV7-2 to TRBJ2-5; possible D gene TRBD2, 5 bases. Germline loops: CDR1 SGHTA, CDR2 FQGNSA. Trimming took 2 bases from V and 4 from J, leaving 8 bases between them. The CDR3 consists of 13 residues. The CDR3 region is CASSLNGGETQYF. CDR3 bases: TGTGCCAGCAGCTTAAATGGAGGAGAGACCCAGTACTTC.

The V and J genes are TRBV7-2 and TRBJ2-3, with 12 nucleotides matching TRBD2. The V segment lost 6 bases and the J segment 3 bases; nucleotides outside the gene matches: 4. Per germline, CDR1 SGHTA and CDR2 FQGNSA. The CDR3 runs to 15 residues. The CDR3 nucleotides are TGTGCCAGCAGACGGACTAGCGGGGAGACAGATACGCAGTATTTT. Translating it yields CASRRTSGETDTQYF.

This chain joins TRBV4-3 and TRBJ2-7; 7 nucleotides agree with TRBD2. The CDR3 contains 17 residues. Trimming removed 2 bases from V and 2 bases from J; junction bases left unmatched: 12. Germline CDR1 LGHNA, CDR2 YSLEER. The CDR3 is CASSQSLGGTTPYEQYF. CDR3 DNA: TGCGCCAGCAGCCAAAGCCTCGGGGGGACCACACCCTACGAGCAGTACTTC.

This chain links TRBV7-3 with TRBJ1-4; D is unclear. V was clipped by 1 base and J by 0 bases, with 9 bases between them. Germline V gives CDR1 SGHTA, CDR2 FQGTGA. This CDR3 has 16 residues. The CDR3 region is CASSLIGPATNEKLFF. The CDR3 DNA reads as TGTGCCAGCAGCTTAATCGGACCAGCAACTAATGAAAAACTGTTTTTT.

This clonotype was seen only a few times. V is TRBV7-2 and J is TRBJ1-5; D unclear. This CDR3 spans 13 amino acids. Germline CDR1 and CDR2: SGHTA and FQGNSA. V was pared by 6 bases and J by 5 bases, with 11 bases between. In DNA, the CDR3 is TGTGCCAGCAGACCTGAGGACGATCAGCCCCAGCATTTT. Translated: CASRPEDDQPQHF.

Written as DNA, the CDR3 is TGTGCCAGCAAATGGGAAGCCGAGCAGTACTTC. Translating gives CASKWEAEQYF. The chain links TRBV2 to TRBJ2-7; D gene unclear. The CDR3 length is 11 residues. Trimming removed 7 bases from V and 6 bases from J, with 10 bases in between. Per the germline V gene, CDR1 is SNHLY and CDR2 is FYNNEI. Based on the CDR3 plus reference TRBV2 and TRBJ2-7, the full variable domain is EPEVTQTPSHQVTQMGQEVILRCVPISNHLYFYWYRQILGQKVEFLVSFYNNEISEKSEIFDDQFSVERPDGSNFTLKIRSTKLEDSAMYFCASKWEAEQYFGPGTRLTVT.

V is TRBV29-1 and J is TRBJ1-2; D gene unclear. Trimming removed 0 bases from V and 4 bases from J, with 6 bases in between. The length of the CDR3 is 12 residues. Germline CDR1 is SQVTM and CDR2 is ANQGSEA. CDR3 residues: CSVEDLSYGYTF. The CDR3 coding sequence is TGCAGCGTTGAAGATCTCAGCTATGGCTACACCTTC. Drawing the rest from reference TRBV29-1 and TRBJ1-2, the complete variable domain is SAVISQKPSRDICQRGTSLTIQCQVDSQVTMMFWYRQQPGQSLTLIATANQGSEATYESGFVIDKFPISRPNLTFSTLTVSNMSPEDSSIYLCSVEDLSYGYTFGSGTRLTVV.

This clonotype was observed a handful of times. The CDR3 here is CASSPRQGVQETQYF. In nucleotides, the CDR3 is TGTGCCAGCAGCCCCCGACAGGGGGTCCAAGAGACCCAGTACTTC. J is TRBJ2-5 and V is TRBV3-1, with 9 bases that match TRBD1. The germline V gene encodes CDR1 LGHDT and CDR2 YNNKEL (reference sequence). V was clipped by 4 bases and J by 1 base; unmatched bases: 4. This CDR3 has 15 amino acids.

This clonotype showed up just a few times. V gene TRBV5-1 combines with J gene TRBJ2-7; 10 bases align to TRBD2. CDR1 SGHRS and CDR2 YFSETQ come from the germline V gene. With V trimmed by 3 bases and J by 5 bases, 5 bases remained unmatched. There are 14 residues in the CDR3. CDR3: CASSSSGSKNEQYF. The DNA of the CDR3 is TGCGCCAGCAGCTCTAGCGGGAGCAAGAACGAGCAGTACTTC. The full variable domain, with the rest looked up from reference TRBV5-1 and TRBJ2-7, is KAGVTQTPRYLIKTRGQQVTLSCSPISGHRSVSWYQQTPGQGLQFLFEYFSETQRNKGNFPGRFSGRQFSNSRSEMNVSTLELGDSALYLCASSSSGSKNEQYFGPGTRLTVT.

This clonotype was recorded at least ten times. The rearrangement links TRBV20-1 to TRBJ2-7; D is possibly TRBD1 (5 bases). Germline lookup yields CDR1 DFQATT and CDR2 SNEGSKA (reference sequence). The length of the CDR3 is 15 residues. V lost 0 bases to trimming and J lost 4 bases, with 16 bases between them. The CDR3 nucleotides are TGCAGTGCTAGAGATATACAGGTAGATAGATACGAGCAGTACTTC. This translates into CSARDIQVDRYEQYF.

The chain carries TRBV12-3 or TRBV12-4 and TRBJ1-2, with D unclear. V was clipped by 10 bases and J by 3 bases, with 9 bases between them. The length of the CDR3 is 11 residues. The CDR3 reads CAIRDDYGYTF. CDR3 nucleotide sequence: TGTGCCATCCGGGATGACTATGGCTACACCTTC.

The V gene is TRBV28, the J gene TRBJ1-3, with unresolved D. V lost 2 bases to trimming and J lost 2 bases, with 13 bases between them. The CDR3 consists of 16 residues. Germline V gives CDR1 MDHEN, CDR2 SYDVKM. This chain's CDR3 is CASSLGWAGAGNTIYF. The CDR3 region has the DNA TGTGCCAGCAGTTTAGGATGGGCAGGTGCTGGAAACACCATATATTTT.